The 32 T cell receptor beta chains presented below share a single source sample, sequenced in a study of T cells in Graves' hyperthyroidism and ophthalmopathy. Regions amplified from RNA transcripts were the TCR beta CDR3 regions. Initially, a first-round RT-PCR of the TCR CDR3 employed the HTBI primer set. TCRdb called the multiplex PCR reads again in MiXCR, with one record for every CDR3 protein. Among hundreds of thousands of distinct CDR3 sequences listed, roughly 15% were seen once. The source material was blood. The receptors come from a woman aged 50 to 65 with Graves' ophthalmopathy.

Many counts were recorded for this clonotype. The J gene is TRBJ2-1, the V gene TRBV20-1; 13 bases match TRBD2. Per germline, CDR1 DFQATT and CDR2 SNEGSKA (reference sequence). V shed 5 bases, J shed 8 bases, and the junction held 12 bases outside the gene matches. The CDR3 runs to 16 residues. In DNA, the CDR3 is TGCAGTGCTCAACCTCTGGGACTAGCGGGATGGGATGAGCAGTTCTTC. This sequence encodes CSAQPLGLAGWDEQFF.

This clonotype was observed a few times. The rearrangement joins TRBV3-1 to TRBJ1-6; D is unresolved. The CDR3 loop spans 16 amino acids. Per germline, CDR1 LGHDT and CDR2 YNNKEL (reference sequence). The V end was cut by 3 bases, the J end by 0 bases, with 9 bases between. CDR3 DNA sequence: TGTGCCAGCAGCCACAGCCGCAGCTCCTATAATTCACCCCTCCACTTT. It encodes CASSHSRSSYNSPLHF.

Ten or more counts support this clonotype. The chain combines TRBV28 with TRBJ2-1; 7 bases map to TRBD2. This CDR3 contains 17 residues. V trimming: 4 bases; J trimming: 1 base; junction bases outside the gene matches: 10. CDR1 is MDHEN, CDR2 SYDVKM, per germline. The CDR3 reads CASSSRKGLPSYNEQFF. The CDR3 DNA reads as TGTGCCAGCAGTTCCCGGAAGGGACTACCATCCTACAATGAGCAGTTCTTC.

This clonotype has more than one count but fewer than ten. The rearrangement uses TRBV19 and TRBJ1-5; 11 positions agree with TRBD1. CDR3 length equals 14 residues. V was pared by 3 bases and J by 11 bases, with 6 bases of the junction left unmatched. The V gene's germline CDR1 is LNHDA and CDR2 SQIVND (reference sequence). The CDR3 protein is CASSIGQGARAQHF. The DNA of the CDR3 is TGTGCCAGTAGTATTGGACAGGGGGCGCGGGCCCAGCATTTT.

The table lists this clonotype with many counts. The J gene is TRBJ2-7, the V gene TRBV6-1; D is ambiguous. Germline CDR1 is MNHNS and CDR2 is SASEGT. Trimming left V 0 bases short and J 1 base short, with 10 bases between. This CDR3 is 15 amino acids long. CDR3 sequence (DNA): TGTGCCAGCAGTGAAGCTAATTCCATTTCCTACGAGCAGTACTTC. The encoded protein is CASSEANSISYEQYF.

The J gene is TRBJ2-5, the V gene TRBV28; D may correspond to TRBD1 or TRBD2 (5 bases each). Germline V gives CDR1 MDHEN, CDR2 SYDVKM. Trimming took 3 bases from V and 5 from J, leaving 16 bases between them. There are 15 residues in the CDR3. The CDR3 is CASSLLKGWGETQYF. In DNA form, the CDR3 reads TGTGCCAGCAGTTTGCTTAAGGGTTGGGGGGAGACCCAGTACTTC.

This clonotype was seen ten or more times. The V and J genes are TRBV7-3 and TRBJ2-1; TRBD2 matches at 10 bases. J lost 8 bases, V lost 1 base, and 5 bases had no gene match. CDR1 is SGHTA and CDR2 is FQGTGA in the germline V gene. The length of the CDR3 is 15 residues. CDR3 DNA sequence: TGTGCCAGCAGCTTAAATCTAGCGGGAGTATATGAGCAGTTCTTC. It yields the protein CASSLNLAGVYEQFF.

The V gene is TRBV3-1, the J gene TRBJ1-1; possibly TRBD1 for D (5 bases). CDR1 and CDR2 (germline): LGHDT, YNNKEL (reference sequence). Trimming took 4 bases from V and 5 from J, leaving 17 bases between them. The CDR3 has 15 amino acids. The CDR3 reads CASSRSGAEGTEAFF. CDR3 coding DNA: TGTGCCAGCAGCCGTTCAGGAGCTGAGGGGACTGAAGCTTTCTTT.

In its sample, this clonotype was seen many times. The chain recombines TRBV11-2 with TRBJ1-4; D ambiguous. The CDR3 loop spans 15 amino acids. Germline loops: CDR1 SGHAT, CDR2 FQNNGV. V gave up 4 bases and J gave up 0 bases, with 9 bases separating them. The CDR3 DNA sequence: TGTGCCAGCAGCTCCCACAGAGCAACTAATGAAAAACTGTTTTTT. Its translation: CASSSHRATNEKLFF.

This clonotype was seen at least ten times. V is TRBV7-8 and J is TRBJ2-7, with 12 bases identical to TRBD2. The germline gives CDR1 SGHVS, CDR2 FQNEAQ. V dropped 3 bases and J dropped 2; count of bases not matched to a gene: 11. The CDR3 loop spans 18 amino acids. The CDR3 sequence: CASSLEAPGLAGTYEQYF. The CDR3, as DNA: TGTGCCAGCAGCTTGGAGGCCCCGGGACTAGCGGGTACCTACGAGCAGTACTTC.

This clonotype was seen ten or more times. The chain recombines TRBV24-1 with TRBJ2-5; possible D gene TRBD1, 6 bases. Germline values: CDR1 KGHDR, CDR2 SFDVKD. Trimming cost V 3 bases and J 4 bases, with 14 bases left between them. This CDR3 spans 15 amino acids. CDR3 loop: CATSDTGIRRETQYF. CDR3 in DNA: TGTGCCACCAGTGATACAGGGATTCGGCGAGAGACCCAGTACTTC.

This clonotype appeared many times. This sequence joins TRBV9 and TRBJ1-1; unclear D gene. CDR1 is SGDLS and CDR2 is YYNGEE in the germline V gene. Trimming pared 0 bases from V and 1 base from J, leaving 10 bases between. CDR3 length equals 15 residues. CDR3 coding DNA: TGTGCCAGCAGCGTAGGGGCAGCGCAGAACACTGAAGCTTTCTTT. Residues: CASSVGAAQNTEAFF.

This clonotype was recorded many times. This chain connects TRBV27 to TRBJ2-1; unclear D gene. Germline values: CDR1 MNHEY, CDR2 SMNVEV (reference sequence). There are 16 residues in the CDR3. V lost 5 bases to trimming and J lost 1 base, with 15 bases between them. The CDR3 DNA sequence: TGTGCCAGCAGTATTATGCGGCTTGGGTCCTACAATGAGCAGTTCTTC. Protein product: CASSIMRLGSYNEQFF.

This clonotype was recorded at least ten times. The chain recombines TRBV30 with TRBJ2-7; D gene ambiguous. The CDR3 runs to 12 residues. V was shortened by 6 bases and J by 3 bases, with 12 bases between the two germline ends. The germline CDR1 and CDR2 sequences are GTSNPN and SVGIG (reference sequence). This chain's CDR3 is CACCGRDYEQYF. In DNA form, the CDR3 reads TGTGCCTGTTGCGGCAGAGACTACGAGCAGTACTTC.

This clonotype showed up many times. The rearrangement joins TRBV7-9 to TRBJ2-1; 13 bases are shared with TRBD2. Trimming removed 3 bases from V and 8 bases from J; junction bases left unmatched: 13. This CDR3 region has 18 residues. From germline, CDR1 is SEHNR and CDR2 FQNEAQ (reference sequence). CDR3 bases: TGTGCCAGCAGCTTCCCCCGCGGACTAGCGGGAGTTAGCGATGAGCAGTTCTTC. Its translation: CASSFPRGLAGVSDEQFF.

This clonotype has a count of ten or more. This sequence joins TRBV12-3 or TRBV12-4 and TRBJ2-7; the match to TRBD1 covers 9 bases. Germline trimming cut 6 bases from V and 2 bases from J; bases unmatched to any gene: 8. The CDR3 spans 15 residues. CDR3 residues: CASRSSGTGTYEQYF. The DNA for the CDR3 is TGTGCCAGCAGGTCCTCCGGGACAGGGACCTACGAGCAGTACTTC.

This clonotype was found a few times. This chain uses TRBV19 with TRBJ1-1; D might be TRBD1 (5 bases). Germline V gene sequence: CDR1 LNHDA, CDR2 SQIVND (reference sequence). The V end was cut by 0 bases, the J end by 4 bases, with 24 bases between. CDR3 length: 19 residues. The CDR3 sequence is CASSIDSKGIGALGTEAFF. The DNA for the CDR3 is TGTGCCAGTAGTATAGATAGTAAGGGGATCGGGGCTCTGGGCACTGAAGCTTTCTTT. Combining the CDR3 with reference TRBV19 and TRBJ1-1 gives the whole variable domain DGGITQSPKYLFRKEGQNVTLSCEQNLNHDAMYWYRQDPGQGLRLIYYSQIVNDFQKGDIAEGYSVSREKKESFPLTVTSAQKNPTAFYLCASSIDSKGIGALGTEAFFGQGTRLTVV.

This clonotype was seen only a few times. The chain uses TRBV20-1 and TRBJ1-5, with 8 bases matching TRBD1. V gave up 3 bases and J gave up 6 bases; unmatched junction bases: 7. CDR1 DFQATT and CDR2 SNEGSKA come from the germline V gene (reference sequence). The CDR3 is made up of 14 amino acids. CDR3 bases: TGCAGTGCTAGGACAGGGGATGTCGGTCAGCCCCAGCATTTT. This translates into CSARTGDVGQPQHF.

This clonotype was detected only a few times. The chain combines TRBV15 with TRBJ2-1, with D perhaps being TRBD1 or TRBD2 (5 bases each). Germline V gene data show CDR1 as LNHNV and CDR2 as YYDKDF (reference sequence). V lost 3 bases, J lost 5 bases, and 14 bases lay in between. This CDR3 has 15 residues. CDR3 nucleotides: TGTGCCACCAGCAGGCCCGGGACGCAGGACAATGAGCAGTTCTTC. It codes for CATSRPGTQDNEQFF.

In its sample, this clonotype was seen many times. The chain uses TRBV20-1 and TRBJ1-6; D remains unclear. Trimming pared 0 bases from V and 9 bases from J, leaving 9 bases between. There are 13 residues in the CDR3. CDR1 is DFQATT and CDR2 is SNEGSKA in the germline V gene (reference sequence). The CDR3 nucleotides read TGCAGTGCTAGAGATCGAGGCGGTTCACCCCTCCACTTT. It encodes CSARDRGGSPLHF.

About this clonotype: A single base separates this from a much larger clone, so it may be a read error. The chain is built from TRBV28 and TRBJ1-4, with D uncertain. From germline, CDR1 is MDHEN and CDR2 SYDVKM. CDR3 length: 13 amino acids. The CDR3 sequence: CASNLVGNEKLLF. CDR3 bases: TGTGCCAGCAACCTGGTTGGTAATGAAAAACTGCTTTTT.

This chain uses TRBV10-3 with TRBJ1-3; possible D gene TRBD1, 6 bases. Germline-derived CDR1 and CDR2 are ENHRY and SYGVKD. The V and J ends lost 3 bases and 0 bases respectively, with 9 bases between them. The CDR3 contains 15 residues. In DNA form, the CDR3 reads TGTGCCATCAGTGAAGGGGGACTCTCTGGAAACACCATATATTTT. Translating it yields CAISEGGLSGNTIYF.

At least ten counts were recorded for this clonotype. The gene calls are TRBV28 and TRBJ2-7; D possibly corresponds to TRBD2 (7 bases). The germline V gene encodes CDR1 MDHEN and CDR2 SYDVKM. Trimming pared 4 bases from V and 2 bases from J, leaving 21 bases between. This CDR3 spans 17 amino acids. CDR3 in amino acids: CASSSRLGGVRTYEQYF. The CDR3 DNA reads TGTGCCAGCAGTTCCAGGCTAGGGGGGGTCAGAACCTACGAGCAGTACTTC.

For this clonotype: This may be a read error: a much more frequent sequence differs by one nucleotide. This sequence joins TRBV30 and TRBJ1-5; 7 bases agree with TRBD1. Germline values: CDR1 GTSNPN, CDR2 SVGIG (reference sequence). The CDR3 contains 15 residues. For the CDR3, the DNA is TGTGCCTGGAGTCTCGGGACCTACAGGGGTCAGCCCCGGCATTTT. Its protein product is CAWSLGTYRGQPRHF.

This sequence joins TRBV7-2 and TRBJ2-3; a possible D gene is TRBD2 (6 bases). The germline gives CDR1 SGHTA, CDR2 FQGNSA. The CDR3 length is 15 residues. The ends were cut back, 4 bases at V and 2 bases at J, with 13 bases in the middle. CDR3 coding DNA: TGTGCCAGCAGCTCCCGGACTACAGACACAGATACGCAGTATTTT. It is translated as CASSSRTTDTDTQYF. The full variable domain, rest sourced from reference TRBV7-2 and TRBJ2-3, is GAGVSQSPSNKVTEKGKDVELRCDPISGHTALYWYRQSLGQGLEFLIYFQGNSAPDKSGLPSDRFSAERTGGSVSTLTIQRTQQEDSAVYLCASSSRTTDTDTQYFGPGTRLTVL.

This clonotype was detected many times. V and J are TRBV7-9 and TRBJ2-1; 9 nucleotides align to TRBD1. Germline lookup yields CDR1 SEHNR and CDR2 FQNEAQ (reference sequence). The CDR3 runs to 14 residues. V dropped 4 bases and J dropped 6; count of bases not matched to a gene: 4. In nucleotides, the CDR3 is TGTGCCAGCAGCTCGGGACAGGGTATCAATGAGCAGTTCTTC. It yields the protein CASSSGQGINEQFF. Together with reference TRBV7-9 and TRBJ2-1, the CDR3 gives the full variable domain: DTGVSQNPRHKITKRGQNVTFRCDPISEHNRLYWYRQTLGQGPEFLTYFQNEAQLEKSRLLSDRFSAERPKGSFSTLEIQRTEQGDSAMYLCASSSGQGINEQFFGPGTRLTVL.

This clonotype was counted many times. The V and J genes are TRBV4-3 and TRBJ2-1; TRBD1 aligns across 7 bases. CDR1 is LGHNA and CDR2 is YSLEER in the germline V gene. The CDR3 spans 16 residues. V lost 4 bases, J lost 3 bases, and 9 bases stayed unmatched. The CDR3, as DNA: TGCGCCAGCAGCCTTCAAAACCGGGACAGCTACAATGAGCAGTTCTTC. This codes for CASSLQNRDSYNEQFF.

V is TRBV5-5 and J is TRBJ1-2; D unclear. The CDR3 has 14 amino acids. The germline V gene has CDR1 SGHKS and CDR2 YYEKEE (reference sequence). V lost 0 bases and J lost 0, with 6 bases in between. DNA of the CDR3: TGTGCCAGCAGCTTGGCCCCAACTAACTATGGCTACACCTTC. This encodes CASSLAPTNYGYTF.

CDR3 in amino acids: CASSLNGDRVDGYTF. Written as DNA, the CDR3 is TGTGCCAGCAGTTTAAATGGGGACAGGGTAGATGGCTACACCTTC. The V gene is TRBV12-3 or TRBV12-4, the J gene TRBJ1-2; 9 nucleotides align to TRBD1. Losses at the gene ends were 2 bases for V and 6 bases for J; bases not matched to a gene: 7. The CDR3 contains 15 residues.

The rearrangement links TRBV20-1 to TRBJ2-7, with D perhaps matching TRBD2 (6 bases). V shed 6 bases and J shed 3 bases, with 15 bases lying between them. Looked up from germline, CDR1 is DFQATT and CDR2 is SNEGSKA (reference sequence). The CDR3 extends over 13 amino acids. CDR3 sequence (DNA): TGCAGTGCAGGTGGGGGTAGCGGCTACGAGCAGTACTTC. Translated, it gives CSAGGGSGYEQYF.

This clonotype occurred a few times. The V gene is TRBV5-8, the J gene TRBJ1-2; D is undetermined. This CDR3 region has 15 residues. The germline CDR1 and CDR2 sequences are SGHTS and YDEGEE. V shed 1 base and J shed 3 bases, with 13 bases lying between them. CDR3 sequence reads: CASSLSSGVHYGYTF. CDR3 DNA sequence: TGTGCCAGCAGCTTGTCGTCAGGCGTTCACTATGGCTACACCTTC.

The chain is built from TRBV25-1 and TRBJ2-6; D is ambiguous. With 1 base removed from V and 0 bases from J, the gap between germline ends came to 13 bases. CDR3 size: 18 residues. The germline gives CDR1 MGHDK, CDR2 SYGVNS. CDR3 residues: CASSESPGPISGANVLTF. CDR3 bases: TGTGCCAGCAGTGAATCCCCCGGGCCAATCTCTGGGGCCAACGTCCTGACTTTC.